Following are 3 T cell receptor beta chains from one sample sequenced in a study of cytotoxic CD8 clonotypes in ibrutinib-treated CLL. TCRdb keeps only in-frame clones here, not all; method: immunoSEQ multiplex PCR. The data show 49,000 or so clones, approximately 50% seen once. The sample was PBMCs, taken after 12 months of ibrutinib treatment. The source is a human donor with chronic lymphocytic leukemia.

The genes are TRBV18 and TRBJ2-7; D unresolved. Trimming cost V 3 bases and J 5 bases, with 11 bases left between them. The germline gives CDR1 KGHSH, CDR2 LQKENI. CDR3 length: 13 residues. The CDR3 bases are TGTGCCAGCTCACCCTCGACGTGGAACGAGCAGTACTTC. It encodes CASSPSTWNEQYF.

The CDR3 is CASSHPNSRTNQPQHF. CDR3 DNA: TGTGCCAGTAGTCACCCAAACTCCAGGACCAATCAGCCCCAGCATTTT. V is TRBV19 and J is TRBJ1-5; D is unclear. CDR1 is LNHDA, CDR2 SQIVND, per germline (reference sequence). There are 16 residues in the CDR3. Trimming cost V 5 bases and J 3 bases, with 17 bases left between them.

In this sample, this clone turned up many times. V gene TRBV5-1 combines with J gene TRBJ1-1; 7 bases match TRBD1. The CDR3 has 14 residues. Germline values: CDR1 SGHRS, CDR2 YFSETQ. With V trimmed by 0 bases and J by 4 bases, 3 bases remained unmatched. The DNA for the CDR3 is TGCGCCAGCAGCTTGGCGTCAGGGGGCACTGAAGCTTTCTTT. It codes for CASSLASGGTEAFF.